A single sample is the source of the 25 T cell receptor beta chains below, sequenced in a study of blood T cell repertoires in COVID-19. The protocol was immunoSEQ multiplex PCR, while the TCRdb copy is restricted to in-frame clones and leaves out a portion. The repertoire has roughly 80,000 clones, about 88% of them found once; the top ten carry approximately 10%. Material: peripheral blood. The receptors stem from a human donor in a cohort sampled during active COVID-19.

This clone was recorded a few times. The chain's CDR3 is CASSSSGRINTGELFF. In DNA, the CDR3 is TGTGCCAGCAGTTCCAGCGGGAGGATTAACACCGGGGAGCTGTTTTTT. The chain recombines TRBV2 with TRBJ2-2; TRBD2 aligns across 9 bases. Trimming removed 5 bases from V and 2 bases from J; junction bases left unmatched: 6. Per the germline V gene, CDR1 is SNHLY and CDR2 is FYNNEI. This CDR3 contains 16 residues.

This clone showed up just once. V usage is TRBV28 and J usage is TRBJ2-2; TRBD2 matches 9 bases. Germline V CDR1 and CDR2: MDHEN, SYDVKM. Losses at the gene ends were 5 bases for V and 6 bases for J; bases not matched to a gene: 7. The CDR3 runs to 15 residues. The CDR3 here is CASSLSGSGPGELFF. The DNA for the CDR3 is TGTGCCAGCAGTCTTAGCGGGAGTGGCCCCGGGGAGCTGTTTTTT.

This rearrangement joins TRBV6-2 or TRBV6-3 to TRBJ2-7, with 9 nucleotides matching TRBD1. Germline V gives CDR1 MNHEY, CDR2 SVGEGT. The CDR3 covers 20 residues. V lost 2 bases, J lost 0 bases, and 17 bases stayed unmatched. CDR3: CASSYHPGQGGSRDSYEQYF. DNA of the CDR3: TGTGCCAGCAGTTACCACCCGGGACAGGGAGGATCGCGGGACTCCTACGAGCAGTACTTC.

J is TRBJ2-7 and V is TRBV4-1; 10 bases are shared with TRBD1. Germline assignment: CDR1 MGHRA and CDR2 YSYEKL. Unmatched junction bases numbered 9, after V lost 5 bases and J lost 5 bases. The CDR3 contains 15 residues. The CDR3 DNA reads TGCGCCAGCAGCGGACCCGGGACAGGGGTTCACGAGCAGTACTTC. The encoded protein is CASSGPGTGVHEQYF.

The chain uses TRBV5-1 and TRBJ1-2; D is ambiguous. The CDR3 length is 14 residues. Germline CDR1 reads SGHRS; CDR2 reads YFSETQ. Trimming took 0 bases from V and 7 from J, leaving 13 bases between them. This CDR3 is CASSLAERARGYTF. DNA for the CDR3: TGCGCCAGCAGCTTGGCTGAGAGGGCCCGTGGCTACACCTTC.

The CDR3 here is CASRYTSGGENNEQFF. DNA of the CDR3: TGTGCCAGCAGATATACTAGCGGAGGAGAAAACAATGAGCAGTTCTTC. The chain combines TRBV2 with TRBJ2-1; 8 bases line up with TRBD2. The V and J ends lost 6 bases and 5 bases, in that order; junction bases with no gene match: 12. The CDR3 sequence is 16 residues long. Looked up from germline, CDR1 is SNHLY and CDR2 is FYNNEI.

This chain connects TRBV3-1 (or the pseudogene TRBV3-2) to TRBJ2-1; the match to TRBD2 covers 7 bases. The CDR3 length is 16 residues. Germline assignment: CDR1 LGHDT and CDR2 YNNKEL (reference sequence). J was trimmed by 6 bases and V by 0 bases; bases with no gene match: 8. CDR3 in DNA: TGTGCCAGCAGCCAAGACAGAACGGGAGGCGGCAATGAGCAGTTCTTC. It codes for CASSQDRTGGGNEQFF.

V is TRBV29-1 and J is TRBJ1-2; D is unclear. CDR3 length: 13 amino acids. Trimming pared 6 bases from V and 0 bases from J, leaving 11 bases between. The germline gives CDR1 SQVTM, CDR2 ANQGSEA. CDR3 in amino acids: CSVADRPNYGYTF. The CDR3 DNA reads as TGCAGCGTAGCGGACCGGCCTAACTATGGCTACACCTTC.

V is TRBV7-2 and J is TRBJ2-3, with a possible D match to TRBD2 (6 bases). The length of the CDR3 is 14 residues. V shed 5 bases and J shed 3 bases, with 12 bases lying between them. Per germline, CDR1 SGHTA and CDR2 FQGNSA. CDR3 region: CASSRGFPTDTQYF. CDR3 sequence (DNA): TGTGCCAGCAGCCGGGGGTTTCCGACAGATACGCAGTATTTT.

The J gene is TRBJ2-5, the V gene TRBV20-1; 8 bases map to TRBD1. Germline-derived CDR1 and CDR2 are DFQATT and SNEGSKA (reference sequence). This CDR3 is built from 15 residues. V lost 3 bases and J lost 2; bases outside the gene matches: 8. CDR3 sequence reads: CSASRLGQEQETQYF. The DNA for the CDR3 is TGCAGTGCTAGTCGTTTGGGACAGGAACAAGAGACCCAGTACTTC.

The chain recombines TRBV9 with TRBJ2-3; 7 bases match TRBD2. V gave up 0 bases and J gave up 3 bases; unmatched junction bases: 7. CDR1 and CDR2 from the germline V gene are SGDLS and YYNGEE. This CDR3 comprises 16 residues. Here the CDR3 DNA reads TGTGCCAGCAGCGTAGAGGCCGGGGAGGGGACAGATACGCAGTATTTT. Its protein product is CASSVEAGEGTDTQYF.

The chain is built from TRBV6-5 and TRBJ1-2; 11 bases are shared with TRBD1. After removal of 6 bases from V and 7 bases from J, the junction contained 7 bases not matched to a gene. CDR3 length equals 14 residues. Germline V CDR1 and CDR2: MNHEY, SVGAGI. The CDR3 loop reads CASSPGQGAVGYTF. As DNA, the CDR3 is TGTGCCAGCAGCCCAGGACAGGGGGCGGTTGGCTACACCTTC.

V is TRBV6-5 and J is TRBJ1-2, with 10 bases identical to TRBD1. The ends lost 5 bases at V and 8 bases at J; junction bases unmatched: 11. The CDR3 consists of 15 residues. Germline values: CDR1 MNHEY, CDR2 SVGAGI. CDR3 DNA sequence: TGTGCCAGCAGTACCCGTCGGACAGGGGGAAAAGGCTACACCTTC. As protein: CASSTRRTGGKGYTF.

The J gene is TRBJ1-1, the V gene TRBV15, with 7 bases aligning to TRBD1. Germline V gene sequence: CDR1 LNHNV, CDR2 YYDKDF (reference sequence). There are 15 residues in the CDR3. V was clipped by 1 base and J by 3 bases; unmatched bases: 5. CDR3 amino acids: CATSRGGGADTEAFF. For the CDR3, the DNA is TGTGCCACCAGCAGAGGAGGGGGCGCGGACACTGAAGCTTTCTTT. Combining the CDR3 with reference TRBV15 and TRBJ1-1 gives the whole variable domain DAMVIQNPRYQVTQFGKPVTLSCSQTLNHNVMYWYQQKSSQAPKLLFHYYDKDFNNEADTPDNFQSRRPNTSFCFLDIRSPGLGDTAMYLCATSRGGGADTEAFFGQGTRLTVV.

The V gene is TRBV28, the J gene TRBJ1-2; TRBD1 agrees at 7 bases. The CDR3 runs to 11 residues. The V and J ends lost 11 bases and 8 bases, in that order; junction bases with no gene match: 8. Germline-derived CDR1 and CDR2 are MDHEN and SYDVKM. The CDR3 DNA reads TGTGCCGCGACAGGGAGCGACGGCTACACCTTC. Protein product: CAATGSDGYTF.

This clone was counted once. V gene TRBV9 combines with J gene TRBJ1-3; D is ambiguous. Germline V gene data show CDR1 as SGDLS and CDR2 as YYNGEE. CDR3 size: 12 residues. Trimming left V 4 bases short and J 2 bases short, with 4 bases between. The chain's CDR3 is CASSPTGNTIYF. The DNA of the CDR3 is TGTGCCAGCAGCCCTACTGGAAACACCATATATTTT. The full variable domain, completed using reference TRBV9 and TRBJ1-3, is DSGVTQTPKHLITATGQRVTLRCSPRSGDLSVYWYQQSLDQGLQFLIQYYNGEERAKGNILERFSAQQFPDLHSELNLSSLELGDSALYFCASSPTGNTIYFGEGSWLTVV.

The chain carries TRBV29-1 and TRBJ2-1; D is unclear. Trimming stripped 5 bases from V and 3 bases from J, with 17 bases between. The germline V gene has CDR1 SQVTM and CDR2 ANQGSEA. This CDR3 spans 15 amino acids. CDR3 in DNA: TGCAGCGTTTCTAAAGCCTCGAATTACTACAATGAGCAGTTCTTC. It codes for CSVSKASNYYNEQFF.

This chain uses TRBV11-2 with TRBJ2-3, with a weak D call TRBD1 (6 bases). V was shortened by 2 bases and J by 0 bases, with 6 bases between the two germline ends. The CDR3 totals 14 residues. The germline V gene has CDR1 SGHAT and CDR2 FQNNGV. The CDR3 loop reads CASSLRGSTDTQYF. The CDR3 bases are TGTGCCAGCAGCTTAAGGGGGAGCACAGATACGCAGTATTTT.

The table lists this clone with a count of one. The chain couples TRBV4-2 to TRBJ1-1; unclear D gene. Germline V gene lookup returns CDR1 LGHNA and CDR2 YNFKEQ. The CDR3 is 15 residues long. V was cut by 1 base and J by 0 bases, with 9 bases left in between. The CDR3 DNA follows: TGTGCCAGCAGCCAAGTTTCCCAGATGAACACTGAAGCTTTCTTT. Its translation is CASSQVSQMNTEAFF.

The chain uses TRBV29-1 and TRBJ1-2, with 8 bases fitting TRBD1. CDR1 is SQVTM, CDR2 ANQGSEA, per germline. The J segment lost 3 bases and the V segment lost 8 bases, leaving 8 bases of the junction unmatched. This CDR3 is 13 amino acids long. For the CDR3, the DNA is TGCAGCCTCAACAGGGGGGCGGACTATGGCTACACCTTC. Protein sequence: CSLNRGADYGYTF.

This clone appeared once. This sequence joins TRBV6-4 and TRBJ2-2, with 11 bases aligning to TRBD2. The CDR3 runs 16 residues. Losses at the gene ends were 6 bases for V and 7 bases for J; bases not matched to a gene: 10. CDR1 is MRHNA, CDR2 SNTAGT, per germline. The CDR3 DNA reads TGTGCCAGCAGCATGGGCTGGACTAGCGGGCTCGGGGAGCTGTTTTTT. Its translation: CASSMGWTSGLGELFF.

The chain carries TRBV30 and TRBJ2-7, with D possibly matching TRBD1 (5 bases). This CDR3 contains 15 residues. Germline assignment: CDR1 GTSNPN and CDR2 SVGIG (reference sequence). CDR3 protein: CSLQPGKISGYEQYF. The CDR3, as DNA: TGTTCCCTTCAACCAGGGAAAATTAGTGGCTACGAGCAGTACTTC.

The chain's CDR3 is CSASPQGSEQYF. CDR3 nucleotide sequence: TGCAGCGCATCACCACAGGGATCCGAGCAGTACTTC. The chain recombines TRBV29-1 with TRBJ2-7; perhaps TRBD1 as D (6 bases). The CDR3 contains 12 residues. The germline gives CDR1 SQVTM, CDR2 ANQGSEA. The V gene lost 7 bases and the J gene lost 6 bases, with 16 bases spanning the gap.

The V call is TRBV11-2, the J call TRBJ1-2, with TRBD1 matching 7 bases. CDR3 length: 14 amino acids. V lost 5 bases, J lost 1 base, and 4 bases stayed unmatched. Germline V gene lookup returns CDR1 SGHAT and CDR2 FQNNGV. The CDR3 protein is CASSMTGSNYGYTF. CDR3 sequence (DNA): TGTGCCAGCAGCATGACAGGGAGTAACTATGGCTACACCTTC.

This chain links TRBV19 with TRBJ2-3; possible D gene TRBD1, 5 bases. The germline V gene has CDR1 LNHDA and CDR2 SQIVND (reference sequence). V lost 6 bases and J 4 bases, leaving 26 bases between the germline ends. The CDR3 runs to 18 residues. The CDR3 spells CASRPYIGALVPADTQYF. The CDR3 DNA reads TGTGCCAGTAGACCGTATATTGGGGCGCTGGTTCCTGCAGATACGCAGTATTTT.